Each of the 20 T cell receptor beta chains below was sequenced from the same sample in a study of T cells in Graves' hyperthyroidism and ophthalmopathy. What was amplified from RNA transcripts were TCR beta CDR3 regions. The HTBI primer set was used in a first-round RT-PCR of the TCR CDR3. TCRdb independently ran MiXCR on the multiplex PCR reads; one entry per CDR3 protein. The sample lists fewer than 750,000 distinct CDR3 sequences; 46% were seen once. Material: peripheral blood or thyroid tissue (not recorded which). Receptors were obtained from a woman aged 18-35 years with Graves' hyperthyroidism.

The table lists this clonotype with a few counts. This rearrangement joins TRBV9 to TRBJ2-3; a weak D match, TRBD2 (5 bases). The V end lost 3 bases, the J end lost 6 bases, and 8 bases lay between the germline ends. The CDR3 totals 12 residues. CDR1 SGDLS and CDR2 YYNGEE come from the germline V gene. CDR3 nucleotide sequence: TGTGCCAGCAGCGCCCAGCGGGATACGCAGTATTTT. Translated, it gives CASSAQRDTQYF.

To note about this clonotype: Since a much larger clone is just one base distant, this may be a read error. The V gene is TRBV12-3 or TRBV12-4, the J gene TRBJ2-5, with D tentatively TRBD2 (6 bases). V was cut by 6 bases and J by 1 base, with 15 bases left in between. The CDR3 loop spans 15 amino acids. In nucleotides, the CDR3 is TGTGCCAGCAGCGTAGCGGCGGGTATCCAAGAGACCCAGTACTTC. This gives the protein CASSVAAGIQETQYF.

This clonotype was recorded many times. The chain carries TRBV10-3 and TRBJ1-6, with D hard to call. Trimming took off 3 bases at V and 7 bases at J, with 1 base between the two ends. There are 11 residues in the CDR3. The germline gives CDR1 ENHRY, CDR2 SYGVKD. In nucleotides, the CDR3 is TGTGCCATCAGTGACAATTCACCCCTCCACTTT. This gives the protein CAISDNSPLHF.

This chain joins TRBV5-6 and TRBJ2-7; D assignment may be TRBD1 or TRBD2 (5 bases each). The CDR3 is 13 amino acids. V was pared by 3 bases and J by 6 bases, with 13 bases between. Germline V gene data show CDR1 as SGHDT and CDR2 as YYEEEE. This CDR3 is CASSSGPRSEQYF. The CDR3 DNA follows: TGTGCCAGCAGCTCGGGACCCCGTTCCGAGCAGTACTTC. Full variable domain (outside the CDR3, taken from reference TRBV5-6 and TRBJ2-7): DAGVTQSPTHLIKTRGQQVTLRCSPKSGHDTVSWYQQALGQGPQFIFQYYEEEERQRGNFPDRFSGHQFPNYSSELNVNALLLGDSALYLCASSSGPRSEQYFGPGTRLTVT.

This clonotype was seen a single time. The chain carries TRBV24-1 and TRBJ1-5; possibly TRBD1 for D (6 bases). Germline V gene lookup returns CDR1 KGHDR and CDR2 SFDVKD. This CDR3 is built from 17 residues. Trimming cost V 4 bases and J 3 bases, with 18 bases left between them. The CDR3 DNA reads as TGTGCCACCAGTGACCCAGGGGACTATGGCTACAATCAGCCCCAGCATTTT. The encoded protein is CATSDPGDYGYNQPQHF.

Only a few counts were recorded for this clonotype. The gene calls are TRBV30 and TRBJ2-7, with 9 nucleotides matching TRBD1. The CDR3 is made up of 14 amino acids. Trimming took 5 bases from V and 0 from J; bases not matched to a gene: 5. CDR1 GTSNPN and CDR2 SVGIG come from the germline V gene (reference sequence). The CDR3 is CAWGQGTLSYEQYF. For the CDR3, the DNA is TGTGCCTGGGGACAGGGGACGCTCTCCTACGAGCAGTACTTC.

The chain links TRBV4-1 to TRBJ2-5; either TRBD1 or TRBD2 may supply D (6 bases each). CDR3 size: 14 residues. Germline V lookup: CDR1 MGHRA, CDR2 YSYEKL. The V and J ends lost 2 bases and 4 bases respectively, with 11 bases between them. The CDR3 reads CASSQPGAGETQYF. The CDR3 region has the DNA TGCGCCAGCAGCCAACCGGGGGCGGGAGAGACCCAGTACTTC.

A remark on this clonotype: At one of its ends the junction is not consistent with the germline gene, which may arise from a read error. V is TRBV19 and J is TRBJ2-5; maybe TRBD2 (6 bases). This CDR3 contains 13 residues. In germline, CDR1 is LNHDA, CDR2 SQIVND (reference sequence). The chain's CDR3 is CASSIRPREIQYF. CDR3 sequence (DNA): TGTGCCAGTAGTATCCGGCCACGGGAGATCCAGTACTTC. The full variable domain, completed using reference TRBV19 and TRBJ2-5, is DGGITQSPKYLFRKEGQNVTLSCEQNLNHDAMYWYRQDPGQGLRLIYYSQIVNDFQKGDIAEGYSVSREKKESFPLTVTSAQKNPTAFYLCASSIRPREIQYFGPGTRLLVL.

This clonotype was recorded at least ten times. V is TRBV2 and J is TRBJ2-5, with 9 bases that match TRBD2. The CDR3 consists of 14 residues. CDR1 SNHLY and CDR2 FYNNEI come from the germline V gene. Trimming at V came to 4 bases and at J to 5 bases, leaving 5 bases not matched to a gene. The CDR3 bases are TGTGCCAGCAGTGCCGGGACTAGCCGGGAGACCCAGTACTTC. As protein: CASSAGTSRETQYF.

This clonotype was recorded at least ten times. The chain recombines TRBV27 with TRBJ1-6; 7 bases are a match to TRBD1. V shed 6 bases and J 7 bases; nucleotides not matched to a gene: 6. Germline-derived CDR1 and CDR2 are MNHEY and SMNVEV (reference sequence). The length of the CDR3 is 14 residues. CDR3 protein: CASRSGTVNSPLHF. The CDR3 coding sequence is TGTGCCAGCAGGTCCGGGACAGTCAATTCACCCCTCCACTTT.

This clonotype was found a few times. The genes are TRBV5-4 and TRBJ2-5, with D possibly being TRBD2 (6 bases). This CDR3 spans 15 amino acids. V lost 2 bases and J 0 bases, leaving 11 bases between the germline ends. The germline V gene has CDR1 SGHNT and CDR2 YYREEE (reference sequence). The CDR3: CASSLGGMNQETQYF. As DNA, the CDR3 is TGTGCCAGCAGCTTAGGCGGGATGAACCAAGAGACCCAGTACTTC.

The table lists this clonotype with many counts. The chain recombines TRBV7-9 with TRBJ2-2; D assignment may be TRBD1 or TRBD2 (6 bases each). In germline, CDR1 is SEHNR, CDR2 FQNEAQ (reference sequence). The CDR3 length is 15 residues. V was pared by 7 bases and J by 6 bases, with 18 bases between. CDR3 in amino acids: CASTQEGGHAGELFF. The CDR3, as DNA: TGTGCCAGCACCCAGGAAGGGGGGCACGCCGGGGAGCTGTTTTTT. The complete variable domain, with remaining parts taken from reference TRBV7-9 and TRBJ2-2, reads DTGVSQNPRHKITKRGQNVTFRCDPISEHNRLYWYRQTLGQGPEFLTYFQNEAQLEKSRLLSDRFSAERPKGSFSTLEIQRTEQGDSAMYLCASTQEGGHAGELFFGEGSRLTVL.

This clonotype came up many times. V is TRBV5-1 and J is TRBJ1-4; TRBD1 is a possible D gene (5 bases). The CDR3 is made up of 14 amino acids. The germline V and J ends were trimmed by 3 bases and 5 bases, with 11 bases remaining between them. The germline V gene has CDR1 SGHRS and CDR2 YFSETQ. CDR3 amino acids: CASSYQGGNEKLFF. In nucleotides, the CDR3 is TGCGCCAGCAGCTATCAGGGAGGCAATGAAAAACTGTTTTTT. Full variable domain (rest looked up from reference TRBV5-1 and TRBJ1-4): KAGVTQTPRYLIKTRGQQVTLSCSPISGHRSVSWYQQTPGQGLQFLFEYFSETQRNKGNFPGRFSGRQFSNSRSEMNVSTLELGDSALYLCASSYQGGNEKLFFGSGTQLSVL.

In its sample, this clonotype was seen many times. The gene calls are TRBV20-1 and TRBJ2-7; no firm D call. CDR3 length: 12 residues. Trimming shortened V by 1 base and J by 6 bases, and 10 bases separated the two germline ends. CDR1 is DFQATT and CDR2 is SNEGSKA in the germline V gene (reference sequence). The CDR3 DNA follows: TGCAGTGCTAGAGGCCAGACCATCGAGCAGTACTTC. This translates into CSARGQTIEQYF.

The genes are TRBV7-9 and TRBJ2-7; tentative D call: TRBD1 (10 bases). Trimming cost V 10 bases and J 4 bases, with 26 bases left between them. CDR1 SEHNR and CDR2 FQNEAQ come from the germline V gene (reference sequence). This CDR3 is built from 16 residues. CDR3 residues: CATGTGAIAGAYEQYF. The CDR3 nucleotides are TGTGCCACTGGGACAGGGGCAATAGCGGGAGCGTACGAGCAGTACTTC.

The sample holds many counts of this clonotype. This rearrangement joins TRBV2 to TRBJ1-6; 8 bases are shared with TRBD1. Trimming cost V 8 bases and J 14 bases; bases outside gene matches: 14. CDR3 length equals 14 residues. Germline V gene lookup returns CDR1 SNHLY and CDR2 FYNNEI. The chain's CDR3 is CASGRETGDSALHF. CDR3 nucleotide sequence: TGTGCCAGCGGCCGGGAGACAGGGGATTCGGCCCTCCACTTT.

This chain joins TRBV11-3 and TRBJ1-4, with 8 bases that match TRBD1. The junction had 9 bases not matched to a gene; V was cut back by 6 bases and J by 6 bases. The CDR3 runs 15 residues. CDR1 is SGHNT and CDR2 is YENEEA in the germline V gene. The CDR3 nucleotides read TGTGCCAGCAGGGACCAGGGGGCTACCCATGAAAAACTGTTTTTT. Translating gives CASRDQGATHEKLFF.

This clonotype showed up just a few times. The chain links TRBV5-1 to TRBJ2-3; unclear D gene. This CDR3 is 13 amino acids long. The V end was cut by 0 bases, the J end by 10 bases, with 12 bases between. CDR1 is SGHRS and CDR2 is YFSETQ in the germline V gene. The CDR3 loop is CASSLEGLSSQYF. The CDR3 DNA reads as TGCGCCAGCAGCTTGGAGGGCTTGTCGTCGCAGTATTTT.

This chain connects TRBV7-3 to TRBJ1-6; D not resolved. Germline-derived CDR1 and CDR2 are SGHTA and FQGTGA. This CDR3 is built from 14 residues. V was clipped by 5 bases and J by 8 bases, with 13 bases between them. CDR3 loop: CASSAAYRDSPLHF. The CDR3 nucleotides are TGTGCCAGCAGCGCGGCGTACAGAGATTCACCCCTCCACTTT. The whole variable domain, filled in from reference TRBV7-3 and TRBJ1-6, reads GAGVSQTPSNKVTEKGKYVELRCDPISGHTALYWYRQSLGQGPEFLIYFQGTGAADDSGLPNDRFFAVRPEGSVSTLKIQRTERGDSAVYLCASSAAYRDSPLHFGNGTRLTVT.

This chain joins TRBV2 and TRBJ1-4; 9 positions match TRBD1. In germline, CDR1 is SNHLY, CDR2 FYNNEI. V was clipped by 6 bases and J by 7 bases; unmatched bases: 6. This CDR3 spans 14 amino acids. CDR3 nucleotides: TGTGCCAGCAGCCGGGACAGGGAAGGTGAAAAACTGTTTTTT. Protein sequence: CASSRDREGEKLFF.